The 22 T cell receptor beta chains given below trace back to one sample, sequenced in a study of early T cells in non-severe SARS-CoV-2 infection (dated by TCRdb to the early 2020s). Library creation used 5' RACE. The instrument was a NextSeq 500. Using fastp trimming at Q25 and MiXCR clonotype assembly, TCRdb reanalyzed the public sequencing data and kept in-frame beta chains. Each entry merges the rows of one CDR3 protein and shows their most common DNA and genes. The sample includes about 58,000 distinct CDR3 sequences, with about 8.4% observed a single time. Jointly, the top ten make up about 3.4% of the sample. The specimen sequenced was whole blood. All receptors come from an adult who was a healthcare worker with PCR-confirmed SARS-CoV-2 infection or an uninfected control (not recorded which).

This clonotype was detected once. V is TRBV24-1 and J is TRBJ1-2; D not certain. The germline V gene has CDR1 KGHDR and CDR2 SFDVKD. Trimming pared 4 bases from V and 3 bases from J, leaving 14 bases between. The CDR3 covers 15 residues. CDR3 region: CATSDTDERDYGYTF. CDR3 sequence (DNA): TGTGCCACCAGTGACACCGATGAACGGGACTATGGCTACACCTTC.

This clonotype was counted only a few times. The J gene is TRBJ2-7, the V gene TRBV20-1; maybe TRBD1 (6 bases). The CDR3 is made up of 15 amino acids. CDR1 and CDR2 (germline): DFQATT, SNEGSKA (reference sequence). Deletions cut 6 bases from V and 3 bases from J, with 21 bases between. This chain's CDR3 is CSAHSRDTGHYEQYF. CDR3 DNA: TGCAGTGCCCATAGCAGGGACACGGGCCACTACGAGCAGTACTTC.

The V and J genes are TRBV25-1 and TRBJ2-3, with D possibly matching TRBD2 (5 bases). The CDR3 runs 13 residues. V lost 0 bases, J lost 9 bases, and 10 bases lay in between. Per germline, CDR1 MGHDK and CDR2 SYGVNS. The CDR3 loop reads CASSEYVGGTQYF. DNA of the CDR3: TGTGCCAGCAGTGAATATGTGGGCGGGACGCAGTATTTT. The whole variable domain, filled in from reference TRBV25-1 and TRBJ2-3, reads EADIYQTPRYLVIGTGKKITLECSQTMGHDKMYWYQQDPGMELHLIHYSYGVNSTEKGDLSSESTVSRIRTEHFPLTLESARPSHTSQYLCASSEYVGGTQYFGPGTRLTVL.

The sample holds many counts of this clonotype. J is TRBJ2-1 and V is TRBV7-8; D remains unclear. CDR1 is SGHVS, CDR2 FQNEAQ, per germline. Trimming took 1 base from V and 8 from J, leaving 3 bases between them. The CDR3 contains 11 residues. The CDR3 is CASSLDDEQFF. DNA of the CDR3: TGTGCCAGCAGCTTAGACGATGAGCAGTTCTTC.

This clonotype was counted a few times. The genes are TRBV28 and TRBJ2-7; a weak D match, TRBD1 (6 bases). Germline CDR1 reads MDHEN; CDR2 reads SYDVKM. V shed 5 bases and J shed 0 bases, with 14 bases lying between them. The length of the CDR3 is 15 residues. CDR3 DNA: TGTGCCAGCAGTGGGGACATAAAGAGCTCCTACGAGCAGTACTTC. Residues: CASSGDIKSSYEQYF.

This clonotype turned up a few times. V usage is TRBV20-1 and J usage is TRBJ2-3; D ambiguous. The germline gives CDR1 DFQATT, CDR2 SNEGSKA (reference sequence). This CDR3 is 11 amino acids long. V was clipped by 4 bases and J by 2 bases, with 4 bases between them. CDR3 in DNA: TGCAGTGCTACCCCCACAGATACGCAGTATTTT. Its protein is CSATPTDTQYF.

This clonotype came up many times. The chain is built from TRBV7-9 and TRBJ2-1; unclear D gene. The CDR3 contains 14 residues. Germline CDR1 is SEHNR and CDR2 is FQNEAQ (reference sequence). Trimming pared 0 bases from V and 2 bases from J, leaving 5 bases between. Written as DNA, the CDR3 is TGTGCCAGCAGCTTAGCGGGAACCTACAATGAGCAGTTCTTC. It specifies CASSLAGTYNEQFF.

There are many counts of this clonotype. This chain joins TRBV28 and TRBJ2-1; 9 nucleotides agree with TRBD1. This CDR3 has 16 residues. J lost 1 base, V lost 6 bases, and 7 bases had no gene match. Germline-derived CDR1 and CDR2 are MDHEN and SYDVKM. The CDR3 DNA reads TGTGCCAGCAGCACCTCAGGACAGGGGTCCTACAATGAGCAGTTCTTC. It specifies CASSTSGQGSYNEQFF.

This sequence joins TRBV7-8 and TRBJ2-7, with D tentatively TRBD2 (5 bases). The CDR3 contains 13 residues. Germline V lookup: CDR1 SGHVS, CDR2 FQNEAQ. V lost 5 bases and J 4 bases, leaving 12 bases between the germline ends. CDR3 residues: CASSQRVDYEQYF. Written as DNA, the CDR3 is TGTGCCAGCAGCCAGAGGGTAGATTACGAGCAGTACTTC.

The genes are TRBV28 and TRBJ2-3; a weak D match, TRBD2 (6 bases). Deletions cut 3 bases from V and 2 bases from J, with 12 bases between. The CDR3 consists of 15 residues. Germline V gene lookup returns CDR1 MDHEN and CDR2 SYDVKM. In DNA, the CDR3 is TGTGCCAGCAGTTTGGAGGGCGCGGCCACAGATACGCAGTATTTT. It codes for CASSLEGAATDTQYF.

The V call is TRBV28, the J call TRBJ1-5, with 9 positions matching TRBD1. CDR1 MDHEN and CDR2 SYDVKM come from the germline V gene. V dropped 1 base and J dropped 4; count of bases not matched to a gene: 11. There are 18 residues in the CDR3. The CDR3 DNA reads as TGTGCCAGCAGTTTATCGGGACAGGGAAGGAGAAGAAATCAGCCCCAGCATTTT. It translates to CASSLSGQGRRRNQPQHF.

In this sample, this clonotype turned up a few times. The CDR3 region is CASAYQTNEKLFF. DNA for the CDR3: TGTGCCAGCGCGTACCAGACTAATGAAAAACTGTTTTTT. V and J are TRBV2 and TRBJ1-4, with D unclear. The CDR3 runs 13 residues. V was trimmed by 8 bases and J by 2 bases, leaving 9 bases between them. Germline assignment: CDR1 SNHLY and CDR2 FYNNEI.

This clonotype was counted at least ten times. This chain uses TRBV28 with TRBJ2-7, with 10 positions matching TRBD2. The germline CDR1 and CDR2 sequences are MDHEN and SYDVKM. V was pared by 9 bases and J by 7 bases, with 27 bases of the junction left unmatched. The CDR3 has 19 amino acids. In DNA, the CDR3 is TGTGCCAGTCCCCCCAGAACCCGCAGACTAGCGGGTCCCCTGTGGGAGCAGTACTTC. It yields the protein CASPPRTRRLAGPLWEQYF.

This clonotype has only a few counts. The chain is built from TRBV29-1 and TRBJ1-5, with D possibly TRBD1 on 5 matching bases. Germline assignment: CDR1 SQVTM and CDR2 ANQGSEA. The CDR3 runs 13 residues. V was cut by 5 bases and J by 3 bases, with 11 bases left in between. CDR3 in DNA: TGCAGCGTTATCTATGGGACCAATCAGCCCCAGCATTTT. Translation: CSVIYGTNQPQHF.

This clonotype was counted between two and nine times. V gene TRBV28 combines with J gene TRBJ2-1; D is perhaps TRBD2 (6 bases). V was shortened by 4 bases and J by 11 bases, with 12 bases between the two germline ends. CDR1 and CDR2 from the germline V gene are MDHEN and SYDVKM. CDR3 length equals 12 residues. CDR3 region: CASSSRREKQFF. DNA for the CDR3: TGTGCCAGCAGTTCCAGGAGGGAGAAGCAGTTCTTC.

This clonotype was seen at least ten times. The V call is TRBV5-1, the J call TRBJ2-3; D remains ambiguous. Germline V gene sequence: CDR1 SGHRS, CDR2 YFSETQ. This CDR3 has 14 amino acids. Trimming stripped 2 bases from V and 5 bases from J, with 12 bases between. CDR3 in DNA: TGCGCCAGCAGCTTCCGATGGATGGGAGATACGCAGTATTTT. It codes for CASSFRWMGDTQYF.

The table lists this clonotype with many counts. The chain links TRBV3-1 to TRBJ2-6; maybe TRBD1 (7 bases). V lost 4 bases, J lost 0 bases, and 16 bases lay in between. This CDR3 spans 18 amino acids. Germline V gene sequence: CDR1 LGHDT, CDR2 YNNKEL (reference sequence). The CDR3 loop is CASSPGGTPVSGANVLTF. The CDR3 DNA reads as TGTGCCAGCAGCCCAGGGGGGACACCTGTCTCTGGGGCCAACGTCCTGACTTTC.

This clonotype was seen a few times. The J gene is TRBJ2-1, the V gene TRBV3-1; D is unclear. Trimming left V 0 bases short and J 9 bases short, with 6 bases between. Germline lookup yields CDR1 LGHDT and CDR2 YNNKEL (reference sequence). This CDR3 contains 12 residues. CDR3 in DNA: TGTGCCAGCAGCCAAGAGGCGACTGAGCAGTTCTTC. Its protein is CASSQEATEQFF.

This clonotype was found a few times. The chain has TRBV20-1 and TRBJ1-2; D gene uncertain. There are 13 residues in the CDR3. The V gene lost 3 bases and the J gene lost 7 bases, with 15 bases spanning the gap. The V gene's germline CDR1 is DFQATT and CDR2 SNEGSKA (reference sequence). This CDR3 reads CSASHGEISGYTF. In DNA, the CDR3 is TGCAGTGCTAGTCACGGGGAAATCAGTGGCTACACCTTC.

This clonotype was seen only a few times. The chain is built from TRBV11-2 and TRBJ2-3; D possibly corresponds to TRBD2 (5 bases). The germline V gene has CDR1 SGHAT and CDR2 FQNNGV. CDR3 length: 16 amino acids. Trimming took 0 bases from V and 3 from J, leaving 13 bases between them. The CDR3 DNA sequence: TGTGCCAGCAGCTTAGATGGCACTCCGGGGACAGATACGCAGTATTTT. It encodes CASSLDGTPGTDTQYF.

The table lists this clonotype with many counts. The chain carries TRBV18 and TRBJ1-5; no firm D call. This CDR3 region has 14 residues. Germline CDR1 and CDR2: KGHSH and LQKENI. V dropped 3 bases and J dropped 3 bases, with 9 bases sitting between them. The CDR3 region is CASSPRVNNQPQHF. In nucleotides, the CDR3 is TGTGCCAGCTCACCCCGGGTCAACAATCAGCCCCAGCATTTT.

CDR3: CAISDLGQNYNEQFF. CDR3 DNA: TGTGCCATCAGTGACTTGGGACAGAACTACAATGAGCAGTTCTTC. V and J are TRBV10-3 and TRBJ2-1, with 7 bases matching TRBD1. The trim removed 3 bases at V and 3 bases at J, leaving 5 bases unmatched. The CDR3 is made up of 15 amino acids. Germline values: CDR1 ENHRY, CDR2 SYGVKD.